Here is one T cell receptor beta chain with its context. These data come from a study of blood T cell repertoires in COVID-19. About the study: The study drew acute and convalescent COVID-19 samples from the United States, Italy and Spain. T cells, B-cell-depleted T cells, or PBMCs supplied cDNA or gDNA.

In the original analysis: Reference gene primer amplification gave estimated nucleated cell counts. Here immunoSEQ multiplex PCR was the method, and the copy in TCRdb shows in-frame clones only, minus some. V and J calls and clone size come straight from that table; D and trimming were deduced from the DNA. The sample shows tens of thousands of clones, around 83% of them seen only once. V trimming: 4 bases; J trimming: 4 bases; junction bases outside the gene matches: 13. The CDR3 spans 16 residues. Per the germline V gene, CDR1 is SGHRS and CDR2 is YFSETQ. Sequenced input: peripheral blood. The clonotype comes from a woman aged 55-70 years with acute or convalescent COVID-19. This chain joins TRBV5-1 and TRBJ2-7, with TRBD2 matching over 8 bases. The CDR3 coding sequence is TGCGCCAGCAGCCGCGCGGGCGGGGGGACGGGGTACGAGCAGTACTTC. Protein product: CASSRAGGGTGYEQYF.